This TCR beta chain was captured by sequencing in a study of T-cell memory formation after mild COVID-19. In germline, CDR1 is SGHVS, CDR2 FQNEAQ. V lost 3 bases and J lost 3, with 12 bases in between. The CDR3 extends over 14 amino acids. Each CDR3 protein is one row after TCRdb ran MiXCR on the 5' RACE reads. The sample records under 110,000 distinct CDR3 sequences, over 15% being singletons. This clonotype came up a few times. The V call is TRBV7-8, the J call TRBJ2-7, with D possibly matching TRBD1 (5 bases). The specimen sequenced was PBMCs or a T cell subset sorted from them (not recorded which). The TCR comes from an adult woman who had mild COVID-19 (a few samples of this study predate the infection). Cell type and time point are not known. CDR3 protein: CASSFPTANYEQYF. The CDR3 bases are TGTGCCAGCAGCTTCCCGACAGCCAACTACGAGCAGTACTTC.